In its sample, the clone carrying this T cell receptor beta chain was seen once. Antigen unknown. Each CDR3 protein gets one entry after TCRdb re-called the 5' RACE reads with MiXCR. The sample has fewer than 60,000 distinct CDR3 sequences, 25% to 30% seen once. Looked up from germline, CDR1 is LGHNA and CDR2 is YSLEER. V lost 4 bases to trimming and J lost 5 bases; unmatched junction nucleotides: 4. The CDR3 extends over 14 amino acids. This sample is drawn from a study of T-cell memory formation after mild COVID-19. Whole-study results and caveats: Contracting CD4+ clones were located mainly in CM and EM, and CD8+ clones in EMRA. Later expanders leaned CD4+, whereas day 15 to 85 contracting clones were balanced CD4/CD8.

This receptor was identified in a man aged 18 to 29 who had mild COVID-19 (a few samples of this study predate the infection). Cell type and time point are not known. This chain uses TRBV4-3 with TRBJ1-4; TRBD1 matches at 7 bases. Sequenced sample: PBMCs or a T cell subset sorted from them (not recorded which). The CDR3 DNA follows: TGCGCCAGCAGCCTGGGACAGTTAAATGAAAAACTGTTTTTT. This translates into CASSLGQLNEKLFF.